This section outlines one TCR beta chain sequence together with its context. Its antigen is unknown. CDR1 and CDR2 (germline): SGHVS, FNYEAQ. The CDR3 is 13 amino acids. V gave up 2 bases and J gave up 6 bases, with 8 bases separating them. Profiled with immunoSEQ multiplex PCR; TCRdb holds only in-frame clones, not every one. Of about 2.2 million clones in the sample, 93% were seen once. The data were obtained in a study of shared clonotypes between healthy human individuals. The study, taken as a whole, reports: Only a few donors were included, so the genetic and exposure-history diversity represented was limited.

Naive CD8 cells, CD45RO-negative and positively selected for CCR7, excluded terminally differentiated effector memory CD45RA+ cells. This TCR was sampled from a man younger than 30 in good health. Some clones in this sample may be carry-over from other donors' samples. The specimen was naive CD8+ T cells from PBMCs. The chain is built from TRBV7-6 and TRBJ2-1; no definite D call. CDR3 coding DNA: TGTGCCAGCAGCTTAATCCAGCCCAATGAGCAGTTCTTC. Translation gives CASSLIQPNEQFF.